This T cell receptor (beta chain) was obtained from a study of cytomegalovirus exposure and HLA in healthy donors. Researchers ran the PCR with 60 Vbeta and 13 Jbeta primers. Assay: immunoSEQ multiplex PCR; the TCRdb copy retains only in-frame clones and omits some. In the table there are under 200,000 clones, around 80% of which are singletons. Per the germline V gene, CDR1 is MNHEY and CDR2 is SVGAGI. This CDR3 contains 15 residues. With 0 bases removed from V and 7 bases from J, the gap between germline ends came to 15 bases. This rearrangement joins TRBV6-5 to TRBJ1-2; D gene unclear. The receptor was derived from a male donor in good health and CMV-seronegative. Sequenced material: PBMCs. CDR3 sequence reads: CASSYSGSVYCGYTF. The CDR3 DNA follows: TGTGCCAGCAGTTACTCAGGGAGTGTTTATTGTGGCTACACCTTC.